This T cell receptor beta chain was recovered during a study of blood T cell repertoires in COVID-19. Turning to the study itself: COVID-19 samples from acute and convalescent phases originated in the United States, Italy and Spain. The cDNA or gDNA used as material had been derived from T cells, B-cell-depleted T cells, or PBMCs.

Here immunoSEQ multiplex PCR was the method, and the copy in TCRdb shows in-frame clones only, minus some. Of 200,000 to 300,000 clones in the sample, roughly 80% are singletons; the top ten hold about 3.2%. This CDR3 is built from 13 residues. Germline CDR1 and CDR2: LGHNA and YSLEER. V dropped 1 base and J dropped 7; count of bases not matched to a gene: 2. Input material: peripheral blood. The gene calls are TRBV4-3 and TRBJ1-1; 8 nucleotides line up with TRBD1. The TCR originated in a woman aged 18 to 35 with acute or convalescent COVID-19. This CDR3 reads CASSQGTGIEAFF. The DNA for the CDR3 is TGCGCCAGCAGCCAAGGGACAGGGATTGAAGCTTTCTTT.